The 32 T cell receptor beta chains below all came from one sample that was sequenced in a study of response to subunit inactivated influenza vaccine. TCRdb analysed the RT-PCR reads with MiXCR anew, one entry per CDR3 protein. The table includes hundreds of thousands of distinct CDR3 sequences, about 18% detected once. This specimen consisted of PBMCs from blood, obtained roughly 5 days after vaccination. The receptors were gathered from a man between 50 and 59 years old who received an inactivated influenza vaccine.

This clonotype has just a few counts. The chain has TRBV12-3 or TRBV12-4 and TRBJ2-7; D not resolved. The CDR3 covers 12 residues. Deletions cut 3 bases from V and 6 bases from J, with 9 bases between. CDR3 nucleotides: TGTGCCAGCAGTTTCTTCCCGGGCGAGCAGTACTTC. This sequence encodes CASSFFPGEQYF.

This chain links TRBV7-2 with TRBJ2-7; no definite D call. The length of the CDR3 is 14 residues. Germline values: CDR1 SGHTA, CDR2 FQGNSA. Trimming stripped 3 bases from V and 2 bases from J, with 11 bases between. CDR3 coding DNA: TGTGCCAGCAGCTTGAGGTTTCCAGCCTACGAGCAGTACTTC. The encoded protein is CASSLRFPAYEQYF.

The V call is TRBV5-1, the J call TRBJ2-3, with 7 bases that match TRBD2. Trimming cost V 4 bases and J 4 bases; bases outside gene matches: 9. The CDR3 has 15 residues. CDR1 and CDR2 (germline): SGHRS, YFSETQ. Here the CDR3 DNA reads TGCGCCAGCAGCCCAATAGCGGGCGGGGCAGATACGCAGTATTTT. Protein product: CASSPIAGGADTQYF.

The rearrangement uses TRBV7-8 and TRBJ2-1; D perhaps matches TRBD2 (7 bases). In germline, CDR1 is SGHVS, CDR2 FQNEAQ. The V gene lost 4 bases and the J gene lost 10 bases, with 17 bases spanning the gap. There are 14 residues in the CDR3. CDR3 in DNA: TGTGCCAGCAGCTCGACGGGGGGCCGAGAGGAGCAGTTCTTC. Protein: CASSSTGGREEQFF.

This clonotype has more than one count but fewer than ten. The rearrangement uses TRBV5-1 and TRBJ2-2; D is unclear. Germline V lookup: CDR1 SGHRS, CDR2 YFSETQ. V was shortened by 4 bases and J by 1 base, with 11 bases between the two germline ends. There are 15 residues in the CDR3. CDR3 coding DNA: TGCGCCAGCAGCAGTAGGCCATGGAACACCGGGGAGCTGTTTTTT. Translated, it gives CASSSRPWNTGELFF. Full variable domain (remainder filled in from reference TRBV5-1 and TRBJ2-2): KAGVTQTPRYLIKTRGQQVTLSCSPISGHRSVSWYQQTPGQGLQFLFEYFSETQRNKGNFPGRFSGRQFSNSRSEMNVSTLELGDSALYLCASSSRPWNTGELFFGEGSRLTVL.

This clonotype was found a few times. This rearrangement joins TRBV7-2 to TRBJ2-5; D not resolved. There are 17 residues in the CDR3. V was cut by 2 bases and J by 2 bases, with 18 bases left in between. Per germline, CDR1 SGHTA and CDR2 FQGNSA. This CDR3 reads CASSLLRPRYKQETQYF. As DNA, the CDR3 is TGTGCCAGCAGCTTACTGCGACCGCGATACAAGCAAGAGACCCAGTACTTC. Full variable domain (remainder filled in from reference TRBV7-2 and TRBJ2-5): GAGVSQSPSNKVTEKGKDVELRCDPISGHTALYWYRQSLGQGLEFLIYFQGNSAPDKSGLPSDRFSAERTGGSVSTLTIQRTQQEDSAVYLCASSLLRPRYKQETQYFGPGTRLLVL.

Only one count was recorded for this clonotype. CDR3 sequence reads: CASSARQGGNTEAFF. The DNA of the CDR3 is TGTGCCAGCAGCGCAAGACAGGGAGGGAACACTGAAGCTTTCTTT. The rearrangement links TRBV7-8 to TRBJ1-1, with 7 bases aligning to TRBD1. Per germline, CDR1 SGHVS and CDR2 FQNEAQ. The CDR3 sequence is 15 residues long. J gave up 1 base and V 5 bases, and 7 bases lay outside the gene matches.

The chain carries TRBV12-3 or TRBV12-4 and TRBJ1-2, with no clear D. The CDR3 is 13 amino acids. V lost 3 bases and J 4 bases, leaving 9 bases between the germline ends. The CDR3 region is CASSFRSSYGYTF. CDR3 nucleotides: TGTGCCAGCAGTTTCCGGTCTAGCTATGGCTACACCTTC.

The J gene is TRBJ2-1, the V gene TRBV25-1; 9 positions agree with TRBD1. The CDR3 is made up of 15 amino acids. Germline CDR1 MGHDK, CDR2 SYGVNS. V lost 0 bases to trimming and J lost 8 bases; unmatched junction nucleotides: 5. The CDR3 region has the DNA TGTGCCAGCAGTGAATACTCGACAGGGGGGTATGAGCAGTTCTTC. This encodes CASSEYSTGGYEQFF.

The rearrangement uses TRBV6-2 or TRBV6-3 and TRBJ1-2, with 7 bases identical to TRBD1. Trimming at V came to 6 bases and at J to 4 bases, leaving 8 bases not matched to a gene. CDR1 and CDR2 (germline): MNHEY, SVGEGT. There are 14 residues in the CDR3. The CDR3 is CASSLGTDAYGYTF. CDR3 bases: TGTGCCAGCAGCCTCGGGACAGATGCCTATGGCTACACCTTC.

The chain uses TRBV29-1 and TRBJ1-3; 7 positions match TRBD1. Germline assignment: CDR1 SQVTM and CDR2 ANQGSEA. The CDR3 extends over 13 amino acids. The junction had 4 bases not matched to a gene; V was cut back by 6 bases and J by 2 bases. CDR3 DNA: TGCAGCGTCGACAGGGTGGCTGGAAACACCATATATTTT. The encoded protein is CSVDRVAGNTIYF.

This clonotype came up a few times. This sequence joins TRBV5-1 and TRBJ1-4, with no clear D. The germline CDR1 and CDR2 sequences are SGHRS and YFSETQ. The CDR3 is 14 residues long. Trimming cost V 0 bases and J 5 bases, with 8 bases left between them. The CDR3 coding sequence is TGCGCCAGCAGCTTGGGAGGTATCAATGAAAAACTGTTTTTT. Amino acid sequence: CASSLGGINEKLFF. Supplemented by reference TRBV5-1 and TRBJ1-4, the full variable domain reads KAGVTQTPRYLIKTRGQQVTLSCSPISGHRSVSWYQQTPGQGLQFLFEYFSETQRNKGNFPGRFSGRQFSNSRSEMNVSTLELGDSALYLCASSLGGINEKLFFGSGTQLSVL.

This clonotype was recorded a few times. The chain couples TRBV6-5 to TRBJ1-3, with 7 bases that match TRBD1. The V and J ends lost 3 bases and 0 bases, in that order; junction bases with no gene match: 2. This CDR3 comprises 15 residues. CDR1 and CDR2 (germline): MNHEY, SVGAGI. The CDR3 DNA sequence: TGTGCCAGCAGTTATGACAGGGCCTCTGGAAACACCATATATTTT. Its translation is CASSYDRASGNTIYF.

This clonotype came up a few times. The chain is built from TRBV6-2 or TRBV6-3 and TRBJ2-5, with 7 bases matching TRBD1. The CDR3 is made up of 14 amino acids. Trimming took 6 bases from V and 2 from J; bases not matched to a gene: 6. CDR1 MNHEY and CDR2 SVGEGT come from the germline V gene. Written as DNA, the CDR3 is TGTGCCAGCAGGCCCTGGACAGGTCAAGAGACCCAGTACTTC. As protein: CASRPWTGQETQYF.

The genes are TRBV20-1 and TRBJ2-2; no clear D gene. The V gene lost 3 bases and the J gene lost 2 bases, with 7 bases spanning the gap. CDR1 DFQATT and CDR2 SNEGSKA come from the germline V gene (reference sequence). The CDR3 contains 13 residues. The chain's CDR3 is CSARFSNTGELFF. Here the CDR3 DNA reads TGCAGTGCTAGGTTTAGTAACACCGGGGAGCTGTTTTTT.

This clonotype showed up just a few times. The chain joins TRBV7-9 to TRBJ1-6; D ambiguous. The CDR3 sequence is 15 residues long. Germline V gene sequence: CDR1 SEHNR, CDR2 FQNEAQ (reference sequence). Between the trimmed V and J ends, which lost 1 base and 9 bases, there was a span of 13 bases. The CDR3 nucleotides are TGTGCCAGCAGCTTAGAGGCAGCCAGCCGTTCACCCCTCCACTTT. It translates to CASSLEAASRSPLHF.

This clonotype was observed a handful of times. The CDR3 protein is CASSDGLGVRGTEAFF. The CDR3 DNA follows: TGTGCCAGCAGCGATGGCCTAGGGGTCAGGGGCACTGAAGCTTTCTTT. The chain has TRBV11-2 and TRBJ1-1; D may be TRBD1 (6 bases). Deletions cut 5 bases from V and 4 bases from J, with 20 bases between. Germline-derived CDR1 and CDR2 are SGHAT and FQNNGV. The CDR3 runs 16 residues.

As concerns this clonotype: Germline is not matched at one junction end, which may reflect a read error. V is TRBV7-2 and J is TRBJ2-3; no clear D. Germline V CDR1 and CDR2: SGHTA, FQGNSA. The CDR3 covers 15 residues. The CDR3 DNA reads as TGTGCCAGCAGAATCTTCGGCACACGCACAGATACGCAGGATTTT. As protein: CASRIFGTRTDTQDF.

A word on this clonotype: With a much larger clone just one base away, this may be a read error. CDR3 nucleotides: TGTGCCAGCAGCCCCCAGATGGGGGCCCTCGAGCAGTTCTTC. It codes for CASSPQMGALEQFF. The gene calls are TRBV7-3 and TRBJ2-1; a possible D gene is TRBD1 (6 bases). V lost 5 bases, J lost 10 bases, and 18 bases lay in between. The V gene's germline CDR1 is SGHTA and CDR2 FQGTGA. This CDR3 has 14 residues.

This chain uses TRBV29-1 with TRBJ1-1, with D maybe TRBD1 (5 bases). V was pared by 5 bases and J by 5 bases, with 12 bases between. Germline V gene data show CDR1 as SQVTM and CDR2 as ANQGSEA. This CDR3 spans 12 amino acids. CDR3 sequence: CSVRDGRTEAFF. CDR3 DNA: TGCAGCGTTCGGGACGGTCGGACTGAAGCTTTCTTT.

This clonotype was recorded a few times. DNA for the CDR3: TGTGCCAGCAGCTCGACCGGGACTAGAGATCAGACCCAGTACTTC. It codes for CASSSTGTRDQTQYF. The rearrangement joins TRBV3-1 to TRBJ2-5; 8 bases align to TRBD2. Germline V CDR1 and CDR2: LGHDT, YNNKEL (reference sequence). V lost 5 bases and J lost 6; bases outside the gene matches: 11. The CDR3 loop spans 15 amino acids.

The chain has TRBV28 and TRBJ2-7; 8 nucleotides agree with TRBD1. J gave up 7 bases and V 6 bases, and 11 bases lay outside the gene matches. The CDR3 is 14 amino acids. Germline-derived CDR1 and CDR2 are MDHEN and SYDVKM. Written as DNA, the CDR3 is TGTGCCAGCAGCTTCGGCAGGGGGCGGGGAGAGCAGTACTTC. This sequence encodes CASSFGRGRGEQYF.

The CDR3 protein is CASSLLGTSGIEQYF. The CDR3 DNA sequence: TGTGCCAGCAGTTTACTCGGGACTAGCGGGATCGAGCAGTACTTC. The chain links TRBV12-3 or TRBV12-4 to TRBJ2-7; 13 bases line up with TRBD2. V was clipped by 2 bases and J by 6 bases; unmatched bases: 4. The CDR3 sequence is 15 residues long.

This clonotype showed up just once. The rearrangement uses TRBV27 and TRBJ2-7; 7 bases map to TRBD1. V lost 6 bases and J lost 2; bases outside the gene matches: 10. The CDR3 is 15 amino acids. Germline values: CDR1 MNHEY, CDR2 SMNVEV (reference sequence). The CDR3 spells CASSKNVGQTYEQYF. The CDR3, as DNA: TGTGCCAGCAGCAAAAACGTGGGACAGACCTACGAGCAGTACTTC.

The chain links TRBV20-1 to TRBJ2-1; D not resolved. The CDR3 extends over 15 amino acids. Trimming shortened V by 1 base and J by 0 bases, and 10 bases separated the two germline ends. The V gene's germline CDR1 is DFQATT and CDR2 SNEGSKA (reference sequence). In DNA form, the CDR3 reads TGCAGTGCTAGAGTTGGGGTGAGCTCCTACAATGAGCAGTTCTTC. Translation gives CSARVGVSSYNEQFF.

This chain links TRBV4-2 with TRBJ2-1; 12 positions match TRBD1. CDR3 size: 18 residues. The germline V gene has CDR1 LGHNA and CDR2 YNFKEQ. With V trimmed by 0 bases and J by 6 bases, 9 bases remained unmatched. Here the CDR3 DNA reads TGTGCCAGCAGCCAAGACCGCGGGGACAGGGGGCGAGTCAATGAGCAGTTCTTC. Protein sequence: CASSQDRGDRGRVNEQFF.

The chain recombines TRBV15 with TRBJ2-5; maybe TRBD1 (6 bases). Germline loops: CDR1 LNHNV, CDR2 YYDKDF (reference sequence). V lost 3 bases and J lost 5, with 22 bases in between. The CDR3 spans 17 residues. The chain's CDR3 is CATSSARGRGLTETQYF. The CDR3 bases are TGTGCCACCAGCAGCGCCCGAGGAAGGGGGTTGACGGAGACCCAGTACTTC.

The rearrangement links TRBV20-1 to TRBJ2-3; the match to TRBD2 covers 7 bases. The CDR3 has 15 amino acids. J was trimmed by 1 base and V by 6 bases; bases with no gene match: 10. Per germline, CDR1 DFQATT and CDR2 SNEGSKA (reference sequence). CDR3 in amino acids: CSAPRLAIGTDTQYF. In nucleotides, the CDR3 is TGCAGTGCACCACGACTAGCCATAGGCACAGATACGCAGTATTTT.

This clonotype was seen ten or more times. This chain joins TRBV6-2 or TRBV6-3 and TRBJ2-3, with 10 bases identical to TRBD1. CDR1 is MNHEY, CDR2 SVGEGT, per germline. V shed 5 bases, J shed 0 bases, and the junction held 5 bases outside the gene matches. The CDR3 covers 16 residues. CDR3 sequence reads: CASSQDRGLSTDTQYF. CDR3 coding DNA: TGTGCCAGCAGTCAAGACAGGGGGCTAAGCACAGATACGCAGTATTTT.

The chain carries TRBV7-3 and TRBJ2-3; the match to TRBD1 covers 8 bases. Germline V CDR1 and CDR2: SGHTA, FQGTGA. Trimming at V came to 1 base and at J to 2 bases, leaving 8 bases not matched to a gene. The CDR3 spans 17 residues. This CDR3 reads CASSLKRAGGFTDTQYF. The CDR3 nucleotides read TGTGCCAGCAGCTTAAAAAGGGCAGGGGGCTTCACAGATACGCAGTATTTT.

The chain links TRBV7-2 to TRBJ2-3, with TRBD2 matching 9 bases. The germline V gene encodes CDR1 SGHTA and CDR2 FQGNSA. This CDR3 contains 16 residues. V was pared by 5 bases and J by 6 bases, with 12 bases of the junction left unmatched. The CDR3 sequence is CASSLTSGPQGDTQYF. The CDR3 region has the DNA TGTGCCAGCAGCCTAACTAGCGGGCCCCAGGGGGATACGCAGTATTTT.

This chain connects TRBV28 to TRBJ2-7, with TRBD2 matching 8 bases. V shed 7 bases, J shed 2 bases, and the junction held 7 bases outside the gene matches. The CDR3 runs 14 residues. The V gene's germline CDR1 is MDHEN and CDR2 SYDVKM. The CDR3 is CASKSGGPTYEQYF. DNA of the CDR3: TGTGCCAGCAAAAGCGGGGGCCCCACCTACGAGCAGTACTTC.